The 11 T cell receptor beta chains reported below all come from one sample, sequenced in a study of shared clonotypes between healthy human individuals. Generated by immunoSEQ multiplex PCR, the TCRdb table keeps only in-frame clones and is missing some. The sample consists of some 530,000 clones, roughly 80% of them appearing once. Sequencing was carried out using PBMCs. These receptor sequences come from a woman in her 40s in good health. Some clones in this sample may be carry-over from other donors' samples.

The chain is built from TRBV7-3 and TRBJ2-5; a weak D match, TRBD1 (6 bases). V was trimmed by 4 bases and J by 8 bases, leaving 11 bases between them. CDR1 is SGHTA and CDR2 is FQGTGA in the germline V gene. The CDR3 runs 12 residues. The CDR3 sequence is CASSSSQGTQYF. The CDR3 nucleotides are TGTGCCAGCAGCTCGTCACAGGGTACCCAGTACTTC.

This clone was counted once. V and J are TRBV18 and TRBJ1-5; maybe TRBD1 (5 bases). Germline V gives CDR1 KGHSH, CDR2 LQKENI. The CDR3 is made up of 17 amino acids. The V gene lost 3 bases and the J gene lost 2 bases, with 17 bases spanning the gap. The CDR3 region is CASSPRTLGVRNQPQHF. CDR3 bases: TGTGCCAGCTCACCGAGGACTCTAGGGGTTCGCAATCAGCCCCAGCATTTT.

The chain recombines TRBV7-9 with TRBJ2-1; no clear D. This CDR3 comprises 14 residues. Trimming shortened V by 0 bases and J by 6 bases, and 9 bases separated the two germline ends. Germline V gene sequence: CDR1 SEHNR, CDR2 FQNEAQ (reference sequence). The CDR3 bases are TGTGCCAGCAGCTTAGCGGTACTCGGCAATGAGCAGTTCTTC. Translating gives CASSLAVLGNEQFF.

This sequence joins TRBV12-5 and TRBJ1-2; tentative D call: TRBD1 (6 bases). Looked up from germline, CDR1 is LGHNT and CDR2 is FRNRAP. V lost 1 base to trimming and J lost 6 bases, with 24 bases between them. The CDR3 totals 18 residues. As DNA, the CDR3 is TGTGCTAGTGGTTTGGAGTTGGGGGGGGCCAACGACGCGGATGGCTACACCTTC. Translated, it gives CASGLELGGANDADGYTF.

The sample holds a few counts of this clone. The rearrangement uses TRBV5-1 and TRBJ2-5; perhaps TRBD2 as D (6 bases). The CDR3 spans 14 residues. Germline CDR1 reads SGHRS; CDR2 reads YFSETQ. Between the trimmed V and J ends, which lost 1 base and 4 bases, there was a span of 11 bases. The CDR3 spells CASSLMGGGETQYF. CDR3 nucleotides: TGCGCCAGCAGCTTGATGGGGGGAGGAGAGACCCAGTACTTC.

This chain uses TRBV5-1 with TRBJ1-4, with D unresolved. The CDR3 length is 14 residues. Germline CDR1 is SGHRS and CDR2 is YFSETQ. V was clipped by 3 bases and J by 0 bases, with 6 bases between them. CDR3 sequence reads: CASSSRPTNEKLFF. CDR3 nucleotide sequence: TGCGCCAGCAGCTCTAGACCAACTAATGAAAAACTGTTTTTT. The entire variable domain, with the rest obtained from reference TRBV5-1 and TRBJ1-4, is as follows: KAGVTQTPRYLIKTRGQQVTLSCSPISGHRSVSWYQQTPGQGLQFLFEYFSETQRNKGNFPGRFSGRQFSNSRSEMNVSTLELGDSALYLCASSSRPTNEKLFFGSGTQLSVL.

The chain joins TRBV7-3 to TRBJ2-2; 12 nucleotides match TRBD2. CDR1 is SGHTA and CDR2 is FQGTGA in the germline V gene. The CDR3 length is 16 residues. V trimming: 4 bases; J trimming: 4 bases; junction bases outside the gene matches: 4. This CDR3 reads CASSSGLAGGTGELFF. In DNA, the CDR3 is TGTGCCAGCAGCTCGGGACTAGCGGGCGGCACCGGGGAGCTGTTTTTT.

V usage is TRBV6-4 and J usage is TRBJ2-1, with TRBD2 identical over 8 bases. The CDR3 has 16 amino acids. The germline CDR1 and CDR2 sequences are MRHNA and SNTAGT. Trimming removed 0 bases from V and 4 bases from J; junction bases left unmatched: 5. CDR3 sequence: CASSDSIGGRYNEQFF. The CDR3 nucleotides are TGTGCCAGCAGTGACTCGATCGGCGGGAGGTACAATGAGCAGTTCTTC.

This clone has a count of ten or more. Other DNA sequences in this specimen translate into the identical CDR3. The chain has TRBV9 and TRBJ2-7; D is undetermined. The CDR3 sequence is 12 residues long. V shed 0 bases and J shed 1 base, with 2 bases lying between them. The germline gives CDR1 SGDLS, CDR2 YYNGEE. The CDR3 DNA follows: TGTGCCAGCAGCGTAGGTTCCTACGAGCAGTACTTC. This sequence encodes CASSVGSYEQYF.

The chain carries TRBV30 and TRBJ2-5, with D perhaps matching TRBD2 (5 bases). The J call is in doubt because the DNA end fits TRBJ2-7 better. Germline lookup yields CDR1 GTSNPN and CDR2 SVGIG (reference sequence). The CDR3 loop spans 13 amino acids. CDR3 protein: CAWKIGGLYEQYF. CDR3 in DNA: TGTGCCTGGAAGATCGGCGGACTCTACGAGCAGTACTTC.

V gene TRBV7-9 combines with J gene TRBJ2-2, with TRBD1 identical over 7 bases. V dropped 5 bases and J dropped 6; count of bases not matched to a gene: 15. The CDR3 covers 17 residues. Per germline, CDR1 SEHNR and CDR2 FQNEAQ (reference sequence). CDR3 DNA sequence: TGTGCCAGCAGCCCGGGGACAGAATCGAGGACGGCCGGGGAGCTGTTTTTT. Protein: CASSPGTESRTAGELFF. Supplemented by reference TRBV7-9 and TRBJ2-2, the full variable domain reads DTGVSQNPRHKITKRGQNVTFRCDPISEHNRLYWYRQTLGQGPEFLTYFQNEAQLEKSRLLSDRFSAERPKGSFSTLEIQRTEQGDSAMYLCASSPGTESRTAGELFFGEGSRLTVL.